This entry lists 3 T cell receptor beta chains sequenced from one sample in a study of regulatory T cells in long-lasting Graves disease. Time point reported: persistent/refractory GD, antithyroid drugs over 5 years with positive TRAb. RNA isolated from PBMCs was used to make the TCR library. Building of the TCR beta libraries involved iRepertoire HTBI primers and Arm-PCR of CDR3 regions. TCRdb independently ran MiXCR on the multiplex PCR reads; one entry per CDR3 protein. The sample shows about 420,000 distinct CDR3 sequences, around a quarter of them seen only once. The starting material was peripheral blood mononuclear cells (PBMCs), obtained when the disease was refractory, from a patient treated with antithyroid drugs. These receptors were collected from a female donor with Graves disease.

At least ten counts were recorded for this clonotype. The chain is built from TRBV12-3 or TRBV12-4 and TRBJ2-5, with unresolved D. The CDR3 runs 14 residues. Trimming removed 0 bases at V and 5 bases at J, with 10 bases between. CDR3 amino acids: CASSLATRRETQYF. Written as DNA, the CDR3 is TGTGCCAGCAGTTTAGCAACTCGACGGGAGACCCAGTACTTC.

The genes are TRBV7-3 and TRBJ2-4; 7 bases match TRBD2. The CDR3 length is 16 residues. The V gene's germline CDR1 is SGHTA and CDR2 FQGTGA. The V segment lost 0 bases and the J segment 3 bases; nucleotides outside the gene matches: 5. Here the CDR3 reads CASSLTASGYKNIQYF. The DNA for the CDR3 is TGTGCCAGCAGCTTAACTGCTAGCGGCTACAAAAACATTCAGTACTTC.

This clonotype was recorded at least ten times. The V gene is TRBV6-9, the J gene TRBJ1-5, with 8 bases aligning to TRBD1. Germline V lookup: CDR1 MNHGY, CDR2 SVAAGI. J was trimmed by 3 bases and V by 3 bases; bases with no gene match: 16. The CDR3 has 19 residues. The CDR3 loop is CASSYLDRDPIYDNQPQHF. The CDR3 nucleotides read TGTGCCAGCAGTTACTTGGACAGGGACCCGATCTATGACAATCAGCCCCAGCATTTT.